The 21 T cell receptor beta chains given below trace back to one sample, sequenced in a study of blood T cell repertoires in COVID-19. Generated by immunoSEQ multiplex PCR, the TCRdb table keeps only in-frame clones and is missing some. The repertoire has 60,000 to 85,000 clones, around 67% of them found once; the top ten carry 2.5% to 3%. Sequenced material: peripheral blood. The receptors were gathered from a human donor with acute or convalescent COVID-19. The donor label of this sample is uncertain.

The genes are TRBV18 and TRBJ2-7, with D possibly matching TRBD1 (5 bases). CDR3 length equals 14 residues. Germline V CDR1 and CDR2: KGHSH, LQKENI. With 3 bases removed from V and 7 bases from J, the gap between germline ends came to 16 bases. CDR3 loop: CASSPNARGTEQYF. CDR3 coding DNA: TGTGCCAGCTCACCCAACGCTAGGGGAACAGAGCAGTACTTC.

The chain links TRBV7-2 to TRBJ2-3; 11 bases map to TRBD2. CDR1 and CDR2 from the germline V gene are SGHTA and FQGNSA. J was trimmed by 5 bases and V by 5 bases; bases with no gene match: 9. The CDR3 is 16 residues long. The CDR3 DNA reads TGTGCCAGCAGCCCCGATAGCGGGAGGGCCATAGATACGCAGTATTTT. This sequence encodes CASSPDSGRAIDTQYF.

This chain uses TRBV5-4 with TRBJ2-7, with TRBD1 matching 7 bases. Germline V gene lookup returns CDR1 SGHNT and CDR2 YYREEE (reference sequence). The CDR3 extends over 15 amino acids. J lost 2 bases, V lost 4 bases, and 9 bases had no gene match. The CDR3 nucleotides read TGTGCCAGCAGCAAAGACAGGGTAGACACCTACGAGCAGTACTTC. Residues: CASSKDRVDTYEQYF.

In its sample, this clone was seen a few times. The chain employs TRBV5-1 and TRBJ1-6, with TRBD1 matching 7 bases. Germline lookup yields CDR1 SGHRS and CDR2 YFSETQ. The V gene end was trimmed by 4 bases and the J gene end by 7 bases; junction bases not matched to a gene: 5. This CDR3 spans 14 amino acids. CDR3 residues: CASSRGTENSPLHF. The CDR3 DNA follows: TGCGCCAGCAGCCGCGGGACAGAAAATTCACCCCTCCACTTT. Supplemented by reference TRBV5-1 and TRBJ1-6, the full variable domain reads KAGVTQTPRYLIKTRGQQVTLSCSPISGHRSVSWYQQTPGQGLQFLFEYFSETQRNKGNFPGRFSGRQFSNSRSEMNVSTLELGDSALYLCASSRGTENSPLHFGNGTRLTVT.

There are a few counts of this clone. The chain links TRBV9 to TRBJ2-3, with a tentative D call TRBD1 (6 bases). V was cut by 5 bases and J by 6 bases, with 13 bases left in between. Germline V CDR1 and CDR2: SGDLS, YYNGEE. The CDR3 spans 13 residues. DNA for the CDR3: TGTGCCAGCAGTGCCACAGGGTCCGATACGCAGTATTTT. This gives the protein CASSATGSDTQYF.

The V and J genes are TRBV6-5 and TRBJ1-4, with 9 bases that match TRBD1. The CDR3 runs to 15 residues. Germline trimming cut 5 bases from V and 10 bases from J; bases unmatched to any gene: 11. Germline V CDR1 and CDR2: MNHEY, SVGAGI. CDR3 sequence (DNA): TGTGCCAGCAGTCTCCCCGGGACAGGGTCGGGAAAACTGTTTTTT. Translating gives CASSLPGTGSGKLFF.

This CDR3 reads CASRRDRGDNQPQHF. CDR3 sequence (DNA): TGTGCCAGCAGGAGGGACAGGGGGGACAATCAGCCCCAGCATTTT. V is TRBV28 and J is TRBJ1-5; TRBD1 aligns across 11 bases. The CDR3 is 15 residues long. V shed 6 bases, J shed 3 bases, and the junction held 4 bases outside the gene matches. Germline loops: CDR1 MDHEN, CDR2 SYDVKM.

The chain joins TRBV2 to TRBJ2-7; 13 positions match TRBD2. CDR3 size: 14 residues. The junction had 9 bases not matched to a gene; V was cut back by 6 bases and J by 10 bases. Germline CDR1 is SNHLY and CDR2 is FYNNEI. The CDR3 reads CASRTGTSGASQYF. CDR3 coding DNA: TGTGCCAGCAGAACCGGGACTAGCGGGGCTTCCCAGTACTTC.

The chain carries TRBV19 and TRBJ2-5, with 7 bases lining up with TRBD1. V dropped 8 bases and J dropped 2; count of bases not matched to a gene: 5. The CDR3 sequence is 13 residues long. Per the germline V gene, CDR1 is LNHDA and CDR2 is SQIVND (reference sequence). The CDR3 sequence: CASAGTAQETQYF. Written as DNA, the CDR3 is TGTGCCAGTGCCGGGACAGCTCAAGAGACCCAGTACTTC.

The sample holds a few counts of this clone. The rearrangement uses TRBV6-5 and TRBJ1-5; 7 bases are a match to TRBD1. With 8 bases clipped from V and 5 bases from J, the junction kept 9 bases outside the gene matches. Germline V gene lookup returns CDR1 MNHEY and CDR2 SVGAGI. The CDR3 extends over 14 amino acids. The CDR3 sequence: CASQQGTIDQPQHF. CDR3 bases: TGTGCCAGCCAACAGGGGACAATAGATCAGCCCCAGCATTTT.

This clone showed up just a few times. The DNA of the CDR3 is TGTGCCAGCATGGGCGGACTCTACAATGAGCAGTTCTTC. It is translated as CASMGGLYNEQFF. V is TRBV28 and J is TRBJ2-1; TRBD2 might be the D (5 bases). V was clipped by 7 bases and J by 3 bases, with 10 bases between them. The CDR3 totals 13 residues. In germline, CDR1 is MDHEN, CDR2 SYDVKM.

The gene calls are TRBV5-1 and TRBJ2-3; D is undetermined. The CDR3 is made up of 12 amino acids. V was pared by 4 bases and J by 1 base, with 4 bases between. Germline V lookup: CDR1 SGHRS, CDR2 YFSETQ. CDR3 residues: CASSPGTDTQYF. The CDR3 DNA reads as TGCGCCAGCAGCCCGGGCACAGATACGCAGTATTTT. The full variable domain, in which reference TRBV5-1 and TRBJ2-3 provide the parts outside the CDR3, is KAGVTQTPRYLIKTRGQQVTLSCSPISGHRSVSWYQQTPGQGLQFLFEYFSETQRNKGNFPGRFSGRQFSNSRSEMNVSTLELGDSALYLCASSPGTDTQYFGPGTRLTVL.

The CDR3 DNA reads TGTGCCAGCAGTTTAACGGGCAGCAGGGGAAACATTCAGTACTTC. This codes for CASSLTGSRGNIQYF. V is TRBV28 and J is TRBJ2-4, with a possible D match to TRBD1 (6 bases). This CDR3 comprises 15 residues. From germline, CDR1 is MDHEN and CDR2 SYDVKM. V shed 2 bases and J shed 6 bases, with 14 bases lying between them.

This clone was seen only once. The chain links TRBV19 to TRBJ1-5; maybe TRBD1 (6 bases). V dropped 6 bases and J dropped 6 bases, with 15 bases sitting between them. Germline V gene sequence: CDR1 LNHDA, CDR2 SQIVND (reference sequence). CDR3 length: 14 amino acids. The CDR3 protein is CASRFQGRGQPQHF. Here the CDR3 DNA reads TGTGCCAGTAGGTTCCAGGGGAGAGGTCAGCCCCAGCATTTT.

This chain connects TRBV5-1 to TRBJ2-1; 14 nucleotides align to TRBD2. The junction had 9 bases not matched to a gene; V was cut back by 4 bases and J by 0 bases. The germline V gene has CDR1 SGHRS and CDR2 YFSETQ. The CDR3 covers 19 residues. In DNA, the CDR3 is TGCGCCAGCAGCCCCGGGACTAGCGGGAGCCTTAGCTCCTACAATGAGCAGTTCTTC. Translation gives CASSPGTSGSLSSYNEQFF. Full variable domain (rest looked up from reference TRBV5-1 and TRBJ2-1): KAGVTQTPRYLIKTRGQQVTLSCSPISGHRSVSWYQQTPGQGLQFLFEYFSETQRNKGNFPGRFSGRQFSNSRSEMNVSTLELGDSALYLCASSPGTSGSLSSYNEQFFGPGTRLTVL.

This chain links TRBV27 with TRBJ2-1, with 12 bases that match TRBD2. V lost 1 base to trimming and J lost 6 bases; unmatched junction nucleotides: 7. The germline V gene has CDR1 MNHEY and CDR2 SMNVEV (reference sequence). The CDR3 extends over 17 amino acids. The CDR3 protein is CASSLYPTSGGFNEQFF. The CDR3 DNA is TGTGCCAGCAGTTTATATCCCACTAGCGGGGGGTTCAATGAGCAGTTCTTC.

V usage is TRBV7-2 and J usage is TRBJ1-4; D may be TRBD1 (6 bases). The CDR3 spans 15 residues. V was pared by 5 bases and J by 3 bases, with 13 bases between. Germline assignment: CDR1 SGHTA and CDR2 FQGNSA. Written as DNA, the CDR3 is TGTGCCAGCAGCCCGGACAGTAACTCTAATGAAAAACTGTTTTTT. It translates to CASSPDSNSNEKLFF.

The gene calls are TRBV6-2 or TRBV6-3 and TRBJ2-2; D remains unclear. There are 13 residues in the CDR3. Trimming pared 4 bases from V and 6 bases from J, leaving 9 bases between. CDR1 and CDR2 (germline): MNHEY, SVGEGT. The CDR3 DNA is TGTGCCAGCAGTTCCCGACACGCCGGGGAGCTGTTTTTT. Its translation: CASSSRHAGELFF.

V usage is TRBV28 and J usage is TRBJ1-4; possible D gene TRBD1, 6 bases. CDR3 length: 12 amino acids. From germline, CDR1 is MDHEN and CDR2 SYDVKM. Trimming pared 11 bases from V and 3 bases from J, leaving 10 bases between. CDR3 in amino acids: CALGAANEKLFF. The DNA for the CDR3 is TGTGCCCTGGGGGCGGCTAATGAAAAACTGTTTTTT.

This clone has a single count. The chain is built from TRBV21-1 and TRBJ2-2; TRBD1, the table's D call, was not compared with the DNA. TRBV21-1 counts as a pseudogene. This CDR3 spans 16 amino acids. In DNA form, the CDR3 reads TGTGCCAGCGTCCTATCCGGGACAGATGAGGGGGGGGAGCTGTTTTTT. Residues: CASVLSGTDEGGELFF.

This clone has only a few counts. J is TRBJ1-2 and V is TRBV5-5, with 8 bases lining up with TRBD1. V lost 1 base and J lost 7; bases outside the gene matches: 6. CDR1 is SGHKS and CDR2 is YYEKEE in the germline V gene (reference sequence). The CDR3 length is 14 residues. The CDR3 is CASSLITDRGGYTF. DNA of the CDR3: TGTGCCAGCAGCTTGATCACAGACAGGGGTGGCTACACCTTC.